Below, one T cell receptor beta chain is given with its context. Its antigen is as yet unknown. This entry is derived from a study of OX40 agonist ivuxolimab in advanced cancers. Study-wide findings and caveats: Still undetermined is the antigen specificity of the expanded peripheral T cells.

Trimming took 5 bases from V and 1 from J, leaving 17 bases between them. The CDR3 is made up of 16 amino acids. Per the germline V gene, CDR1 is SGHTA and CDR2 is FQGTGA. Measured with immunoSEQ multiplex PCR; TCRdb has only the in-frame clones, and not every one. The table shows 20,000 to 30,000 clones, with 79% occurring only once. This TCR was sampled from an adult with an advanced solid tumor such as melanoma, head and neck, liver or kidney cancer. V gene TRBV7-3 combines with J gene TRBJ1-1, with D possibly matching TRBD1 (5 bases). The sequencing here drew on CD4+ or CD8+ T cells sorted from blood, taken in a trial of the OX40 agonist ivuxolimab. CDR3 DNA: TGTGCCAGCAGCATCGGGCAGGGCTTGGGGAACACTGAAGCTTTCTTT. Protein product: CASSIGQGLGNTEAFF.